This TCR beta chain was obtained from a study of cytomegalovirus exposure and HLA in healthy donors (dated by TCRdb to about 2017). In the study overall: An earlier analysis of approximately 550 of the donors reported 276 Gb of sequence data and 100 million to 140 million unique TCR beta sequences from some 180 million T cells. Using immunosequencing, the study profiled T cell repertoires from around 680 subjects and related those repertoires to cytomegalovirus serostatus. Class I and class II HLA loci were covered by the typing at four-digit resolution. To predict cytomegalovirus infection status, the study combined high-throughput TCR immunosequencing, statistical association of individual TCRs with disease status, and machine learning. An earlier analysis of some 600 of the donors applied high-throughput TCR beta sequencing to assess whether each TCR beta V gene segment acted as functional or pseudogenic. Donor age, sex, ethnicity and CMV serostatus were compiled together with the repertoire data. A later analysis re-examined previously published TCR beta repertoires from hundreds of donors and added high-resolution HLA genotyping to investigate patterns of TCR occurrence. Roughly 320 gigabases of sequencing data and roughly 81 million unique TCR sequences made up an early release that covered 640 HLA-typed donors. In addition to the first cohort of several hundred subjects, a separate validation cohort of 120 different subjects was used. Rather than using new phenotypic data, the later analysis identified candidate immune exposures from TCR beta sequences and from how often those sequences occurred across donors. Among the roughly 400 genotyped donors, 81% belonged to the genetic ancestry cluster associated with self-reported Caucasian donors. Four to six DR-DQ haplotypes were handled as single units for association and clustering, since linkage in the cohort was strong. Across 300 to 400 genotyped donors of the cohort, an average of about 250,000 unique TCR beta nucleotide sequences per donor were sequenced, and roughly 18% of those sequences were non-productive. The study aimed to test whether signatures of past pathogen exposure could be identified by cataloging public T cell receptors. A later genetic analysis took genome-wide SNP genotypes for 398 of the 666 donors and used that subset as a discovery cohort. The number of donors typed differed by locus, with roughly 620-630 for A, B, C, DRB1 and DQB1, more than 500 for DQA1, 600 to 610 for DPA1, and approximately 470 for DPB1. Every repertoire in the discovery cohort had been generated on one and the same sequencing platform.

A word on this clone: Its antigen is not yet known. The sample holds no much larger clone one base away, and base qualities are not on file.

Receptor amplification or capture employed the immunoSEQ multiplex PCR assay. For the multiplex PCR, a mixture combining 60 forward primers for TCR Vbeta segments and 13 reverse primers for TCR Jbeta segments was used. The CDR3 region of rearranged TCR beta genes was amplified from genomic DNA with a multiplex PCR assay. On the Illumina HiSeq System, the amplified TCR beta libraries were sequenced as 87-base-pair reads. On the authors' methods: In a later analysis, tens of millions of unique TCR beta chains were counted across the approximately 620 repertoires, and roughly 11 million of these chains were shared by at least two donors. To remove PCR and sequencing errors, raw reads were error-corrected and collapsed into unique sequences using a nearest-neighbor algorithm that merged closely related sequences. CDR3 sequences were aligned to IMGT reference sequences to assign V, D and J gene segments. For a sequence to be retained, at least a six-nucleotide match to both a V gene segment and a J gene segment was required. A rearrangement was called productive if the CDR3 had no stop codons and remained in frame with V and J, and every other rearrangement was called non-productive. CDR3 was defined by IMGT convention, running from the second conserved V-encoded cysteine to the conserved J-encoded phenylalanine. The earlier analysis of 500 to 600 of the donors excluded sequences that lacked an unambiguous match to a single V gene segment. In an earlier analysis of 500 to 750 of the donors, V segments were called functional above 56.7% productive rearrangements and were called segregating when the between-donor standard deviation exceeded 5%. A statistical classification framework was built for diagnosing cytomegalovirus status from the catalog of TCR beta chain sequences. In a later analysis, V and J genes were assigned by comparing TCR nucleotide sequences against IMGT/GENE-DB human TR gene sequences. The TCRdist pipeline was used in a later analysis to assign CDR3 sequences and most-parsimonious VDJ recombination scenarios. In a later analysis, each TCR beta chain was defined by its CDR3 amino acid sequence together with its V-gene family, and reads without a unique V-gene family were excluded. In a later analysis, 500 to 700 highly shared, low-generation-probability nucleotide sequences were removed to address suspected cross-contamination and a sequencing artifact. For each public chain, a later analysis derived a clonal expansion index from normalized ranks of inferred template counts within each repertoire. In a later analysis, generation probabilities were computed using a VDJ recombination model fitted to out-of-frame rearrangements, and the results were checked against IGoR. In a later analysis, hypergeometric tests were used to score TCR-TCR, TCR-HLA and TCR-CMV co-occurrence, with a repertoire-size bias correction applied to TCR pairs. To estimate false discovery rates, a later analysis permuted the HLA or CMV assignments 20 times. In a later analysis, co-occurring TCRs were grouped using DBSCAN, and TCRdist sequence similarity was added for clustering within HLA-allele-positive subsets. Repertoires with fewer than 30,000 or more than 120,000 public chains, plus five repertoires with anomalous nucleotide sharing, were excluded from co-occurrence clustering. The immuneACCESS repertoire file appears here via TCRdb, limited to in-frame rearrangements. These files lack a portion of the clones; in checked studies, under half of the deficit traces to unresolved V genes, and the cause of the others is not known. V and J calls and clone size follow that table, whereas D and trimming were derived from the DNA. This sample is represented by about 160,000 clones; around 76% of them were singletons. The ten top clones hold around 6.8% of the sample.

V is cut back by 2 bases and J by 4 bases, with 2 bases in the junction unmatched. The CDR3 holds 15 amino acids from the cysteine to the phenylalanine. The read is trimmed to its CDR3 DNA, 45 bases read in frame from base 1. Via the germline V gene, CDR1 is SGHRS and CDR2 YFSETQ. Findings and caveats that apply to the study as a whole: In vitro tests confirmed that a few of the cytomegalovirus-associated TCR beta chains recognize cytomegalovirus antigens. A further reported finding was that TCR beta sequences accurately predicted the HLA-A and HLA-B alleles for most subjects in the first cohort. A later genetic analysis reported fewer N-insertions in productive TCRs among donors in an Asian-associated ancestry cluster than the approximately 700-donor mean. According to a later analysis, TCR association rates differed among HLA loci, with DRB1 alleles showing the most associated TCRs and HLA-C alleles showing the fewest. At a false discovery rate of 0.05, a later analysis linked fewer than 20,000 TCR beta sequences to specific HLA alleles. Several of the top co-occurrence clusters appeared to be linked to parvovirus B19, influenza, CMV and Epstein-Barr virus, according to a later analysis. An earlier analysis of some 590 of the donors showed that most TCR beta V segments appeared in productive rearrangements either about 90% or about 30% of the time, which broadly matched IMGT annotations. The authors suggested that the approach could potentially be generalized to other disease states and immunological phenotypes. Correlated functional status among segregating V segments might reflect linkage disequilibrium, but an unknown experimental factor could not be ruled out. In both the original and validation cohorts, the classifier was reported to diagnose cytomegalovirus status with high specificity and sensitivity. The study listed 150 to 200 TCR beta chains as associated with cytomegalovirus. Some IMGT-functional V segments, including TRBV6-2 and TRBV6-3, could not be told apart with the 87-base-pair reads, so those segments were excluded. When HLA alleles, especially DR and DQ, strongly co-occurred, attributing TCR associations to individual alleles was difficult. Across donors, most TCR sequences were observed very rarely, whereas some public TCRs were present in many individuals. The cohort was sequenced for TCR beta chains only, and without alpha or paired-chain data the features that could be detected were limited. A later genetic analysis associated a missense DCLRE1C variant with V-gene and J-gene trimming of TCR beta chains, and an independent cohort replicated the association. For the cohort, immune exposure information was limited to CMV serostatus. Because HLA typing was unavailable for some donors at each locus, only the typed subset was used in association tests. In a later analysis, HLA-associated TCR beta chains were found to be more clonally expanded and to have lower generation probabilities than equally common non-associated chains. A cluster of highly shared sequence variants was judged likely to represent a technical artifact of the sequencing pipeline. Roughly uniform sequencing depth across donors was assumed in presence/absence analyses, although this assumption may not hold. The earlier analysis of approximately 540 of the donors excluded some 15 rarely observed V segments, including chromosome 9 orphons, because counts were too low. In a later analysis, most CMV-associated TCR beta chains were found to appear HLA-restricted, with HLA associations seemingly driven largely by CMV exposure.

The cohort comprised around 690 healthy bone marrow donors. Cohort members were all nominally healthy when sampled, although unrecorded immune exposures were likely present. The donor tested CMV seropositive, placing the donor among the roughly 300 seropositive members of the cohort. Each donor provided a peripheral blood sample, and peripheral blood mononuclear cells were used for TCR beta sequencing. Genomic DNA extraction from the blood cell samples was performed with the Qiagen DNeasy Blood Extraction Kit. The TCR comes from a man aged 40-55 years in good health and CMV-seropositive. Sequencing was performed on PBMCs. This sequence uses TRBV5-1 and TRBJ2-6; a stretch of 8 junction bases matches TRBD1. The bases are TGCGCCAGCAGCTTACAGGGGGGAGGGGCCAACGTCCTGACTTTC. It specifies CASSLQGGGANVLTF.